Below, 15 T cell receptor beta chains from the same sample are listed, as sequenced in a study of beta chain features in type 1 diabetes. The investigators reverse transcribed all of the isolated RNA, so they sequenced expressed TCRB transcripts. Sequenced by immunoSEQ multiplex PCR; TCRdb stores in-frame clones only, minus some. The sample consists of around 430,000 clones, roughly 30% of them appearing once. Source material: naive CD4+ T cells from blood. The receptor set was obtained from a man younger than 30 in good health.

This clone was seen a few times. The gene calls are TRBV28 and TRBJ2-1; D is possibly TRBD2 (6 bases). The CDR3 length is 11 residues. V was cut by 3 bases and J by 12 bases, with 9 bases left in between. Germline assignment: CDR1 MDHEN and CDR2 SYDVKM. CDR3 in amino acids: CASSFAGGQFF. In nucleotides, the CDR3 is TGTGCCAGCAGTTTTGCCGGGGGGCAGTTCTTC. Variable domain in full (rest from reference TRBV28 and TRBJ2-1): DVKVTQSSRYLVKRTGEKVFLECVQDMDHENMFWYRQDPGLGLRLIYFSYDVKMKEKGDIPEGYSVSREKKERFSLILESASTNQTSMYLCASSFAGGQFFGPGTRLTVL.

The gene calls are TRBV30 and TRBJ2-2, with 8 bases matching TRBD2. In germline, CDR1 is GTSNPN, CDR2 SVGIG (reference sequence). The CDR3 is 14 residues long. With 3 bases clipped from V and 4 bases from J, the junction kept 4 bases outside the gene matches. CDR3 in amino acids: CAWRISGTTGELFF. Here the CDR3 DNA reads TGTGCCTGGAGGATTAGCGGGACCACCGGGGAGCTGTTTTTT.

The rearrangement joins TRBV21-1 to TRBJ1-1. TRBV21-1 is assigned pseudogene status. This CDR3 region has 13 residues. CDR3 region: CASSKRNVLGAFF. CDR3 nucleotide sequence: TGTGCCAGCAGTAAAAGGAATGTACTGGGGGCTTTCTTT.

This clone was seen a handful of times. CDR3 residues: CASSVESALAGLGTDTQYF. The CDR3 DNA is TGTGCCAGCAGCGTAGAGTCCGCGCTAGCGGGTTTAGGCACAGATACGCAGTATTTT. The rearrangement uses TRBV9 and TRBJ2-3, with TRBD2 matching over 8 bases. Germline CDR1 SGDLS, CDR2 YYNGEE. CDR3 length: 19 amino acids. The V segment lost 0 bases and the J segment 1 base; nucleotides outside the gene matches: 13.

This clone was recorded once. The CDR3 region has the DNA TGTGCCAGCCCACCGCCGGGACAGCGAAATGAAAAACTGTTTTTT. Translation: CASPPPGQRNEKLFF. The V and J genes are TRBV28 and TRBJ1-4; 7 nucleotides agree with TRBD1. The CDR3 covers 15 residues. The junction had 11 bases not matched to a gene; V was cut back by 8 bases and J by 5 bases. In germline, CDR1 is MDHEN, CDR2 SYDVKM. Variable domain in full (rest from reference TRBV28 and TRBJ1-4): DVKVTQSSRYLVKRTGEKVFLECVQDMDHENMFWYRQDPGLGLRLIYFSYDVKMKEKGDIPEGYSVSREKKERFSLILESASTNQTSMYLCASPPPGQRNEKLFFGSGTQLSVL.

This clone showed up just a few times. This chain connects TRBV5-1 to TRBJ2-1; 7 bases fit TRBD2. Germline trimming cut 1 base from V and 4 bases from J; bases unmatched to any gene: 5. The CDR3 loop spans 15 amino acids. CDR1 and CDR2 from the germline V gene are SGHRS and YFSETQ. DNA for the CDR3: TGCGCCAGCAGCTTGCAAGCGGGATCTTACAATGAGCAGTTCTTC. This codes for CASSLQAGSYNEQFF.

Concerning this clone: This sample also contains other DNA sequences that code for the same CDR3. The chain couples TRBV30 to TRBJ2-1, with no clear D. The germline CDR1 and CDR2 sequences are GTSNPN and SVGIG (reference sequence). V gave up 0 bases and J gave up 3 bases, with 6 bases separating them. The CDR3 is 13 amino acids. The DNA of the CDR3 is TGTGCCTGGAGTGTACACAGCTACAATGAGCAGTTCTTC. It translates to CAWSVHSYNEQFF.

This clone was picked up a small number of times. The chain combines TRBV7-2 with TRBJ2-3, with 8 bases aligning to TRBD1. V lost 7 bases, J lost 2 bases, and 8 bases stayed unmatched. Germline CDR1 and CDR2: SGHTA and FQGNSA. There are 15 residues in the CDR3. The chain's CDR3 is CASNTRDRHTDTQYF. CDR3 DNA sequence: TGTGCCAGCAATACCCGGGACAGGCACACAGATACGCAGTATTTT. The variable domain in full, with the rest retrieved from reference TRBV7-2 and TRBJ2-3, is GAGVSQSPSNKVTEKGKDVELRCDPISGHTALYWYRQSLGQGLEFLIYFQGNSAPDKSGLPSDRFSAERTGGSVSTLTIQRTQQEDSAVYLCASNTRDRHTDTQYFGPGTRLTVL.

V gene TRBV4-1 combines with J gene TRBJ1-5; D perhaps matches TRBD1 (6 bases). CDR3 length: 18 residues. Germline V gene data show CDR1 as MGHRA and CDR2 as YSYEKL. Trimming shortened V by 4 bases and J by 6 bases, and 25 bases separated the two germline ends. CDR3 DNA: TGCGCCAGCAGCCCCAACTCCTTGTTAGGGGGAAAGGGTCAGCCCCAGCATTTT. Translated, it gives CASSPNSLLGGKGQPQHF.

The V gene is TRBV10-3, the J gene TRBJ1-5; D not resolved. There are 13 residues in the CDR3. Trimming shortened V by 6 bases and J by 5 bases, and 11 bases separated the two germline ends. The germline CDR1 and CDR2 sequences are ENHRY and SYGVKD. DNA for the CDR3: TGTGCCATCAGAGTTGACATACATCAGCCCCAGCATTTT. It translates to CAIRVDIHQPQHF.

The rearrangement uses TRBV28 and TRBJ2-7, with D unclear. Germline CDR1 MDHEN, CDR2 SYDVKM. Trimming cost V 3 bases and J 2 bases, with 11 bases left between them. The CDR3 loop spans 14 amino acids. The CDR3 DNA reads as TGTGCCAGCAGTTTTGGTCCCCTGACCTACGAGCAGTACTTC. Protein product: CASSFGPLTYEQYF.

This clone occurred a few times. The chain carries TRBV30 and TRBJ2-1, with D possibly matching TRBD1 (5 bases). The CDR3 extends over 11 amino acids. V lost 7 bases and J 7 bases, leaving 11 bases between the germline ends. Germline CDR1 reads GTSNPN; CDR2 reads SVGIG (reference sequence). DNA of the CDR3: TGTGCCTCCAGGGCCGGTAATGAGCAGTTCTTC. This gives the protein CASRAGNEQFF.

This rearrangement joins TRBV6-5 to TRBJ1-2; the D is unclear. CDR1 is MNHEY and CDR2 is SVGAGI in the germline V gene. The CDR3 sequence is 16 residues long. The germline V and J ends were trimmed by 4 bases and 3 bases, with 18 bases remaining between them. CDR3 coding DNA: TGTGCCAGCAGTTTCTTCGGGCCGCGTGGGGACTATGGCTACACCTTC. Translation gives CASSFFGPRGDYGYTF.

The CDR3: CASSQRRCSYEQYF. CDR3 DNA sequence: TGCGCCAGCAGTCAAAGGCGGTGCTCCTACGAGCAGTACTTC. The chain has TRBV23-1 and TRBJ2-7; D remains unclear. TRBV23-1 is flagged as an ORF with uncertain function. CDR3 length: 14 residues. Trimming shortened V by 2 bases and J by 0 bases, and 8 bases separated the two germline ends.

The chain employs TRBV11-2 and TRBJ2-3; D is uncertain. The germline V and J ends were trimmed by 0 bases and 7 bases, with 11 bases remaining between them. Germline CDR1 SGHAT, CDR2 FQNNGV. The CDR3 covers 14 residues. In DNA, the CDR3 is TGTGCCAGCAGCTTAGATCCCGCCCCTTATACGCAGTATTTT. It is translated as CASSLDPAPYTQYF.